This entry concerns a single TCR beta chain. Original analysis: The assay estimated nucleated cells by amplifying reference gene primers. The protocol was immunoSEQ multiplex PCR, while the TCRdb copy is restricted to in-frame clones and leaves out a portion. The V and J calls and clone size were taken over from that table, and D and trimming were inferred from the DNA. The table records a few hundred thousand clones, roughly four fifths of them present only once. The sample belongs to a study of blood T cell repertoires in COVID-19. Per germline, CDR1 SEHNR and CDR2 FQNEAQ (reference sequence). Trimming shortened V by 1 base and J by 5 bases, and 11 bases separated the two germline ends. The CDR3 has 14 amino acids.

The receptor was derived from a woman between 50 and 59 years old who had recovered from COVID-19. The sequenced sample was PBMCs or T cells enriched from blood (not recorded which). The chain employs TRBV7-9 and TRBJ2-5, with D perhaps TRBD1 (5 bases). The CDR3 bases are TGTGCCAGCAGCTTAGTAGGGGCTGGTGAGACCCAGTACTTC. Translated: CASSLVGAGETQYF.